This T cell receptor (beta chain) was recorded in a study of cytomegalovirus exposure and HLA in healthy donors. Study in general: Early on, a data release was issued that held 80 million or so unique TCRs from HLA-typed donors. Study-wide findings and caveats: Usually a TCR sequence was rare, but some public TCRs were found in many donors. The Asian-associated ancestry cluster reportedly had fewer N-insertions than the approximately 650-donor mean in a later analysis.

This PCR relied on a set of 60 Vbeta primers and 13 Jbeta primers. Clones were read by immunoSEQ multiplex PCR, and TCRdb kept only the in-frame ones, dropping some. The data contain approximately 89,000 clones, roughly 76% of them singletons. As concerns this clone: Its antigen remains unknown.

Those who donated were healthy bone marrow donors. Input material: PBMCs. The source of this sequence is a female donor in good health and CMV-seronegative.

The CDR3 DNA follows: TGTGCCAGCAGTGAAGCTGACGCGGCCGACACCGGGGAGCTGTTTTTT. Translating it yields CASSEADAADTGELFF. The chain couples TRBV6-1 to TRBJ2-2; D remains ambiguous. Germline lookup yields CDR1 MNHNS and CDR2 SASEGT. The CDR3 is 16 amino acids. V lost 0 bases to trimming and J lost 3 bases, with 11 bases between them.